The 8 T cell receptor beta chains in this list originate from one sample, sequenced in a study of follicular helper T cells after annual influenza vaccination. Regarding time point: 2015-2016 season, 7 days after influenza vaccination. This table comes from immunoSEQ multiplex PCR, and its TCRdb copy is limited to in-frame clones, with some not included. The sample includes some 4,000 clones, more than 75% of them seen just once. Sequenced material: CXCR5+ CD38- circulating T follicular helper cells from blood, taken 7 days after influenza vaccination. As for subset: circulating Tfh, non-naive CD4+CXCR5+PD-1+ (ICOS+CD38+ or ICOS-CD38-). The receptors stem from an adult who received the influenza vaccine.

The chain uses TRBV2 and TRBJ2-7, with D unresolved. The CDR3 has 11 amino acids. The V end was cut by 7 bases, the J end by 1 base, with 5 bases between. The germline CDR1 and CDR2 sequences are SNHLY and FYNNEI. CDR3 protein: CASMTSYEQYF. Written as DNA, the CDR3 is TGTGCCAGCATGACTTCCTACGAGCAGTACTTC.

The chain joins TRBV7-6 to TRBJ2-1, with 12 bases that match TRBD2. The CDR3 covers 14 residues. In germline, CDR1 is SGHVS, CDR2 FNYEAQ. Trimming took 1 base from V and 8 from J; bases not matched to a gene: 0. The CDR3 nucleotides read TGTGCCAGCAGCTTAGGACTAGCGGGGGATGAGCAGTTCTTC. It encodes CASSLGLAGDEQFF.

There are a few counts of this clone. The V and J genes are TRBV30 and TRBJ2-5, with D unclear. Germline CDR1 GTSNPN, CDR2 SVGIG (reference sequence). V lost 0 bases to trimming and J lost 1 base, with 3 bases between them. This CDR3 is 12 amino acids long. CDR3 nucleotide sequence: TGTGCCTGGAGTGTTGCCCAAGAGACCCAGTACTTC. Amino acids: CAWSVAQETQYF.

The chain is built from TRBV2 and TRBJ1-5; a weak D match, TRBD1 (5 bases). The germline V and J ends were trimmed by 7 bases and 0 bases, with 7 bases remaining between them. Germline loops: CDR1 SNHLY, CDR2 FYNNEI. The CDR3 is 13 residues long. DNA of the CDR3: TGTGCCAGCAAGACAGTTAGCAATCAGCCCCAGCATTTT. Translating gives CASKTVSNQPQHF.

This clone was counted once. The chain has TRBV27 and TRBJ2-7; D is perhaps TRBD2 (7 bases). Germline loops: CDR1 MNHEY, CDR2 SMNVEV (reference sequence). There are 14 residues in the CDR3. The V and J ends lost 4 bases and 6 bases respectively, with 16 bases between them. The CDR3 nucleotides read TGTGCCAGCAGTTCTGGGAGGGGGAGTTCCGAGCAGTACTTC. Translating it yields CASSSGRGSSEQYF.

The CDR3 protein is CASSGDLGGEAFF. Here the CDR3 DNA reads TGTGCCAGCAGCGGGGACCTTGGAGGTGAAGCTTTCTTT. The chain recombines TRBV2 with TRBJ1-1, with D possibly TRBD1 on 5 matching bases. Germline V lookup: CDR1 SNHLY, CDR2 FYNNEI. There are 13 residues in the CDR3. The V and J ends lost 6 bases and 7 bases respectively, with 15 bases between them.

The chain carries TRBV5-6 and TRBJ2-3; possible D gene TRBD1, 6 bases. CDR3 length: 14 amino acids. The germline V gene encodes CDR1 SGHDT and CDR2 YYEEEE. Trimming stripped 3 bases from V and 2 bases from J, with 10 bases between. CDR3 sequence (DNA): TGTGCCAGCAGCTCCGGGACAAACACAGATACGCAGTATTTT. This encodes CASSSGTNTDTQYF.

The DNA of the CDR3 is TGTGCCAGCAGCTTTTCGGACAGATCTAACTATGGCTACACCTTC. Protein: CASSFSDRSNYGYTF. The J gene is TRBJ1-2, the V gene TRBV7-9; maybe TRBD1 (6 bases). The V gene's germline CDR1 is SEHNR and CDR2 FQNEAQ (reference sequence). Trimming took 3 bases from V and 0 from J, leaving 11 bases between them. The CDR3 is 15 residues long. Full variable domain (remainder filled in from reference TRBV7-9 and TRBJ1-2): DTGVSQNPRHKITKRGQNVTFRCDPISEHNRLYWYRQTLGQGPEFLTYFQNEAQLEKSRLLSDRFSAERPKGSFSTLEIQRTEQGDSAMYLCASSFSDRSNYGYTFGSGTRLTVV.